A selection of T cell receptor beta chains follows, all from one sample in a study of cytotoxic CD8 clonotypes in ibrutinib-treated CLL. Clones were sequenced by immunoSEQ multiplex PCR, and TCRdb holds only the in-frame ones, with some missing. The data show tens of thousands of clones, about 70% seen once. The specimen comprised PBMCs, sampled after 12 months of ibrutinib treatment. The receptors shown here come from a human donor with chronic lymphocytic leukemia. Each CDR3 is given with its conserved first and last residue. Each record gives: clone size, J gene, V gene, D gene, CDR3 DNA, CDR3 protein. A D gene is named only where the DNA matches it firmly. Clone size is given for some rows only: seen once, a few or many times, or a class if the clone is expanded.

clone size: few; J gene: TRBJ1-1; V gene: TRBV10-1; D gene: -; CDR3 DNA: TGCGCCAGCAGTGAGTCCCGGATGAGGCCGAACACTGAAGCTTTCTTT; CDR3 protein: CASSESRMRPNTEAFF
clone size: few; J gene: TRBJ2-7; V gene: TRBV4-1; D gene: TRBD2; CDR3 DNA: TGCGCCAGCAGCCAACCGACTAGCGGGAGCTACGAGCAGTACTTC; CDR3 protein: CASSQPTSGSYEQYF
clone size: few; J gene: TRBJ2-2; V gene: TRBV7-9; D gene: TRBD1; CDR3 DNA: TGTGCCAGCAGCTTAGCGCGGGGACAGGGAACCGGGGAGCTGTTTTTT; CDR3 protein: CASSLARGQGTGELFF
clone size: once; J gene: TRBJ2-1; V gene: TRBV11-3; D gene: TRBD2; CDR3 DNA: TGTGCCAGCAGCTCCCCCAGCGGGAGTGGTGAGCAGTTCTTC; CDR3 protein: CASSSPSGSGEQFF
clone size: few; J gene: TRBJ2-5; V gene: TRBV5-1; D gene: -; CDR3 DNA: TGCGCCAGCAGCTTGGACACCCAAGAGACCCAGTACTTC; CDR3 protein: CASSLDTQETQYF
clone size: -; J gene: TRBJ1-1; V gene: TRBV6-1; D gene: TRBD1; CDR3 DNA: TGTGCCACCCGACAGGGAGAGGGGAACACTGAAGCTTTCTTT; CDR3 protein: CATRQGEGNTEAFF
clone size: -; J gene: TRBJ1-1; V gene: TRBV20-1; D gene: -; CDR3 DNA: TGCAGCCAACTTGGGGAGGCAGAAGCTTTCTTT; CDR3 protein: CSQLGEAEAFF
clone size: few; J gene: TRBJ2-7; V gene: TRBV6-6; D gene: TRBD1; CDR3 DNA: TGTGCCACCCGACAGGGCTCCTACGAGCAGTACTTC; CDR3 protein: CATRQGSYEQYF
clone size: -; J gene: TRBJ2-1; V gene: TRBV5-1; D gene: TRBD2; CDR3 DNA: TGCGCCAGCAGTTTCGCGGGGGTACATTCCAATGAGCAGTTCTTC; CDR3 protein: CASSFAGVHSNEQFF
clone size: -; J gene: TRBJ2-5; V gene: TRBV5-1; D gene: TRBD1; CDR3 DNA: TGCGCCAGCAGCTTGGATAGGGACAGGGGTGAGACCCAGTACTTC; CDR3 protein: CASSLDRDRGETQYF
clone size: -; J gene: TRBJ1-1; V gene: TRBV7-8; D gene: TRBD1; CDR3 DNA: TGTGCCAGCAGCTCGTCCGGGACAGGGACGACTGAAGCTTTCTTT; CDR3 protein: CASSSSGTGTTEAFF
clone size: few; J gene: TRBJ2-7; V gene: TRBV7-2; D gene: -; CDR3 DNA: TGTGCCAGCAGCTTAGCTCACTACGAGCAGTACTTC; CDR3 protein: CASSLAHYEQYF
clone size: -; J gene: TRBJ1-2; V gene: TRBV6-5; D gene: -; CDR3 DNA: TGTGCCAGCAATACTGGAGCAGGCGGGGGCGGTGGCTACACCTTC; CDR3 protein: CASNTGAGGGGGYTF
clone size: -; J gene: TRBJ2-1; V gene: TRBV28; D gene: -; CDR3 DNA: TGTGCCAGCCGTGAAAGGGTTGAGCAGTTCTTC; CDR3 protein: CASRERVEQFF